What follows is one T cell receptor beta chain and its context. Clones were read by immunoSEQ multiplex PCR, and TCRdb kept only the in-frame ones, dropping some. Seen here are under 450,000 clones, approximately 90% observed once, and the top ten hold just under 6.5%. This CDR3 spans 15 amino acids. V lost 5 bases, J lost 1 base, and 7 bases stayed unmatched. Germline CDR1 reads SGHAT; CDR2 reads FQNNGV. This record belongs to a study of control samples from healthy donors and cancer patients. This chain connects TRBV11-2 to TRBJ1-2, with 7 bases aligning to TRBD1. The sample taken for sequencing was PBMCs. The TCR comes from a man aged 40-55 years with head and neck cancer. The CDR3 reads CASSQASGGNYGYTF. The CDR3 DNA reads TGTGCCAGCAGCCAAGCCTCAGGGGGTAACTATGGCTACACCTTC.